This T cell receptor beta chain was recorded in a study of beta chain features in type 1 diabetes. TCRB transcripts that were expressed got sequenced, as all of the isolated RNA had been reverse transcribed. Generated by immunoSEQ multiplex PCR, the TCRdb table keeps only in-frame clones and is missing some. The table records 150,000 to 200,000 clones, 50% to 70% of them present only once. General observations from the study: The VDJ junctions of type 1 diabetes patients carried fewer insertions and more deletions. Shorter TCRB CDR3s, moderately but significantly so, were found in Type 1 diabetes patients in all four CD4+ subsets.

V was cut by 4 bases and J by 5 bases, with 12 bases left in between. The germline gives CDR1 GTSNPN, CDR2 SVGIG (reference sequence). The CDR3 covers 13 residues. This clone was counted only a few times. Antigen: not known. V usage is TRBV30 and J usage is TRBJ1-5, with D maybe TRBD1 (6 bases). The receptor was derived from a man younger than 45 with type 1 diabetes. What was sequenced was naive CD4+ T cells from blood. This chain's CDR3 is CAWNRVWDQPQHF. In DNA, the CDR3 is TGTGCCTGGAACAGGGTCTGGGATCAGCCCCAGCATTTT.